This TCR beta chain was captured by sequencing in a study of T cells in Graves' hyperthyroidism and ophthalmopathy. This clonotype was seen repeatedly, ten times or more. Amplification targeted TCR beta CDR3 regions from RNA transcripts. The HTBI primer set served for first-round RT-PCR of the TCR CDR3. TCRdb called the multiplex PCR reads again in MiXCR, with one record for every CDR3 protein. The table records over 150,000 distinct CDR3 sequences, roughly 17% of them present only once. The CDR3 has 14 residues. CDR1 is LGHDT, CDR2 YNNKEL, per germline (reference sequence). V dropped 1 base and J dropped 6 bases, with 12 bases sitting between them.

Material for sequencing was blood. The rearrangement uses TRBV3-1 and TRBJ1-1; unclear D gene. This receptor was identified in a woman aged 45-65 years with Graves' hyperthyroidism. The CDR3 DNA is TGTGCCAGCAGCCAAGTGCGAGGTGGGGCTGAAGCTTTCTTT. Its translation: CASSQVRGGAEAFF.